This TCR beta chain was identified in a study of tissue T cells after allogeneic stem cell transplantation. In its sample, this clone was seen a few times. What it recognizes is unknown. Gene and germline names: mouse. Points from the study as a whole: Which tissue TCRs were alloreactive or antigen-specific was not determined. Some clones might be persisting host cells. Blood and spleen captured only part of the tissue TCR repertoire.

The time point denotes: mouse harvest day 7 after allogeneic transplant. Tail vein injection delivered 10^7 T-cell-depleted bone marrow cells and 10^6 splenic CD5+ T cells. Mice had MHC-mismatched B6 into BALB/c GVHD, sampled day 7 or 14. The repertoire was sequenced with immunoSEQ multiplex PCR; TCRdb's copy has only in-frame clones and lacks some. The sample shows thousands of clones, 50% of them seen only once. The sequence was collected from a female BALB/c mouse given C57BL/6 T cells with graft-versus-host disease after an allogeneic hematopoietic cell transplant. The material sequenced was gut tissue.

The CDR3 region is CASSPRLGGPLEQYF. The covered CDR3 bases are TGTGCCAGCAGTCCCCGACTGGGGGGGCCCCTTGAACAGTAC. The rearrangement joins TRBV26 to TRBJ2-7, with 12 bases fitting TRBD2. The CDR3 extends 1 residue past the end of the read, so its final part is completed from the germline J gene. Germline V gene sequence: CDR1 KGHPV, CDR2 FQNQEV (reference sequence). The CDR3 runs 15 residues. The ends lost 4 bases at V and 6 bases at J; junction bases unmatched: 7.